This record looks at one TCR beta chain sequence and its context. The target antigen is unknown. Per germline, CDR1 SNHLY and CDR2 FYNNEI. Trimming stripped 8 bases from V and 5 bases from J, with 15 bases between. The CDR3 covers 13 residues. The entry originates in a study of T-cell reconstitution after alpha-beta-depleted transplantation in children. Whole-study findings and limits: TCRbeta diversity was high at day 60 in some patients (a result of surviving recipient T cells and thymic progenitors).

Researchers prepared the TCRbeta library using unique molecular identifiers, the study reports. Each CDR3 protein gets one entry after TCRdb re-called the PCR reads with MiXCR. Seen here are about 170,000 distinct CDR3 sequences, more than 9.5% observed once, and the top ten hold about 13%. The sequences come from PBMCs, collected before TCRalphabeta/CD19-depleted stem cell transplant. This sequence originates from a boy aged 2 to 9 with acute myeloid leukemia, due to receive a stem cell transplant. J is TRBJ2-5 and V is TRBV2; D remains ambiguous. The DNA of the CDR3 is TGTGCCAGCGCGTATCTAGAACGCGAGACCCAGTACTTC. It encodes CASAYLERETQYF.